One and the same sample provided the 28 T cell receptor beta chains below, sequenced in a study of regulatory T cells in long-lasting Graves disease. Arm-PCR with iRepertoire HTBI primers amplified the CDR3 regions for these TCR beta libraries. TCRdb re-derived calls from the multiplex PCR reads in MiXCR, one entry per CDR3 protein. The sample consists of about half a million distinct CDR3 sequences, around a fifth of them appearing once. Time point described: persistent/refractory GD, antithyroid drugs over 5 years with positive TRAb. PBMC-derived RNA was used for the TCR library. This sample comprised peripheral blood mononuclear cells (PBMCs), obtained when the disease was refractory, from a patient treated with antithyroid drugs. The receptors were sampled from a female donor with Graves disease.

This clonotype was counted a few times. The chain recombines TRBV18 with TRBJ2-5, with D possibly matching TRBD1 (7 bases). V was clipped by 6 bases and J by 5 bases, with 16 bases between them. The CDR3 contains 14 residues. From germline, CDR1 is KGHSH and CDR2 LQKENI. The CDR3 DNA reads as TGTGCCAGCTCGCCATACAGGGGAGGCGAGACCCAGTACTTC. It codes for CASSPYRGGETQYF.

The rearrangement links TRBV11-1 to TRBJ2-5, with TRBD2 matching over 10 bases. There are 17 residues in the CDR3. V gave up 3 bases and J gave up 5 bases; unmatched junction bases: 12. Germline CDR1 is SGHAT and CDR2 is FQDESV (reference sequence). CDR3 DNA: TGTGCCAGCAGCTTTTCTGCCCAGGGACTAGCGAGGGAGACCCAGTACTTC. It is translated as CASSFSAQGLARETQYF.

V gene TRBV7-2 combines with J gene TRBJ1-5, with 10 bases lining up with TRBD1. The germline gives CDR1 SGHTA, CDR2 FQGNSA. After removal of 1 base from V and 7 bases from J, the junction contained 4 bases not matched to a gene. This CDR3 has 15 amino acids. CDR3 sequence (DNA): TGTGCCAGCAGCTTAGTCCCGGACAGGGGGCAGCCCCAGCATTTT. It encodes CASSLVPDRGQPQHF.

This clonotype was counted many times. The rearrangement uses TRBV11-2 and TRBJ2-2; 8 bases are shared with TRBD2. V lost 4 bases and J lost 5; bases outside the gene matches: 9. CDR1 is SGHAT, CDR2 FQNNGV, per germline. CDR3 length: 16 residues. The CDR3: CASSSGTSMPTGELFF. DNA of the CDR3: TGTGCCAGCAGCTCCGGGACTAGTATGCCTACCGGGGAGCTGTTTTTT.

This clonotype was seen a few times. Germline is not matched at one junction end, which may reflect a read error. The rearrangement uses TRBV20-1 and TRBJ1-2, with D maybe TRBD1 (5 bases). This CDR3 spans 14 amino acids. Germline values: CDR1 DFQATT, CDR2 SNEGSKA (reference sequence). The DNA of the CDR3 is TGCAGTGCTAGAGTAGTAGACAGAGGCTATGGCAACACCTTC. As protein: CSARVVDRGYGNTF.

This clonotype was seen more than once but under ten times. V and J are TRBV5-1 and TRBJ1-4, with 7 bases fitting TRBD1. V dropped 1 base and J dropped 4; count of bases not matched to a gene: 4. The CDR3 runs to 15 residues. Per germline, CDR1 SGHRS and CDR2 YFSETQ. This CDR3 is CASSLLGQNNEKLFF. CDR3 bases: TGCGCCAGCAGCTTGTTGGGACAGAATAATGAAAAACTGTTTTTT. The whole variable domain, remainder taken from reference TRBV5-1 and TRBJ1-4, is KAGVTQTPRYLIKTRGQQVTLSCSPISGHRSVSWYQQTPGQGLQFLFEYFSETQRNKGNFPGRFSGRQFSNSRSEMNVSTLELGDSALYLCASSLLGQNNEKLFFGSGTQLSVL.

This clonotype was picked up many times. The rearrangement joins TRBV28 to TRBJ2-7; TRBD2 is a possible D gene (6 bases). CDR3 size: 15 residues. Between the trimmed V and J ends, which lost 5 bases and 3 bases, there was a span of 17 bases. Germline loops: CDR1 MDHEN, CDR2 SYDVKM. The CDR3 nucleotides read TGTGCCAGCAGTCCTACCGGGACTCCAAACTACGAGCAGTACTTC. This codes for CASSPTGTPNYEQYF.

As to this clonotype: A much bigger clone sits one base away, suggesting this may be a read error. The V gene is TRBV10-2, the J gene TRBJ2-5; 9 nucleotides line up with TRBD2. The CDR3 contains 16 residues. The germline V gene has CDR1 WSHSY and CDR2 SAAADI. CDR3 sequence (DNA): TGCGTCAGCAGTGATTGGCGGGGGGGCCGAGGAGAGACCCAGTACTTC. Protein product: CVSSDWRGGRGETQYF.

The rearrangement uses TRBV7-9 and TRBJ2-5, with a tentative D call TRBD2 (6 bases). Germline CDR1 SEHNR, CDR2 FQNEAQ (reference sequence). V lost 4 bases and J 11 bases, leaving 14 bases between the germline ends. The CDR3 totals 12 residues. The CDR3 loop reads CASSSLGTLQYF. CDR3 nucleotide sequence: TGTGCCAGCAGCTCGTTAGGGACTCTACAGTACTTC.

This clonotype was found many times. This chain uses TRBV28 with TRBJ1-3, with D uncertain. CDR3 length equals 13 residues. The germline V gene has CDR1 MDHEN and CDR2 SYDVKM. V was pared by 5 bases and J by 0 bases, with 5 bases between. The CDR3 region is CASSISSGNTIYF. In DNA, the CDR3 is TGTGCCAGCAGTATTAGCTCTGGAAACACCATATATTTT.

There are many counts of this clonotype. J is TRBJ1-2 and V is TRBV28; no clear D gene. Trimming pared 6 bases from V and 1 base from J, leaving 9 bases between. The V gene's germline CDR1 is MDHEN and CDR2 SYDVKM. The CDR3 length is 13 residues. CDR3 in DNA: TGTGCCAGCAGGGAAGGTTTTAACTATGGCTACACCTTC. Its protein is CASREGFNYGYTF.

There are many counts of this clonotype. V and J are TRBV28 and TRBJ2-7; TRBD1 might be the D (5 bases). The CDR3 runs to 14 residues. Looked up from germline, CDR1 is MDHEN and CDR2 is SYDVKM. Trimming took off 3 bases at V and 3 bases at J, with 12 bases between the two ends. This chain's CDR3 is CASSFQGGIYEQYF. In DNA form, the CDR3 reads TGTGCCAGCAGTTTTCAGGGCGGAATCTACGAGCAGTACTTC.

This clonotype was seen at least ten times. This rearrangement joins TRBV30 to TRBJ1-1, with D tentatively TRBD1 (6 bases). Germline-derived CDR1 and CDR2 are GTSNPN and SVGIG (reference sequence). The V and J ends lost 0 bases and 11 bases respectively, with 10 bases between them. This CDR3 has 11 residues. As DNA, the CDR3 is TGTGCCTGGAGTGTAAACCAGGGGGCTTTCTTT. Protein: CAWSVNQGAFF.

This clonotype was seen only a few times. The chain uses TRBV20-1 and TRBJ2-2; 9 positions match TRBD1. After removal of 4 bases from V and 6 bases from J, the junction contained 6 bases not matched to a gene. The V gene's germline CDR1 is DFQATT and CDR2 SNEGSKA (reference sequence). There are 14 residues in the CDR3. CDR3 DNA sequence: TGCAGTGCTAAGGACAGGGGAATATCCGGGGAGCTGTTTTTT. It yields the protein CSAKDRGISGELFF.

This clonotype was counted at least ten times. The chain recombines TRBV11-2 with TRBJ2-7; the D gene is possibly TRBD2 (5 bases). The length of the CDR3 is 15 residues. Germline V gene lookup returns CDR1 SGHAT and CDR2 FQNNGV. V lost 1 base to trimming and J lost 3 bases, with 13 bases between them. The CDR3 DNA follows: TGTGCCAGCAGCTTAGGTCTAGCCGAGGTCTACGAGCAGTACTTC. Its protein is CASSLGLAEVYEQYF.

This clonotype was observed at least ten times. V and J are TRBV28 and TRBJ2-2; weak D call: TRBD1 (6 bases). This CDR3 contains 14 residues. Trimming left V 5 bases short and J 1 base short, with 8 bases between. Germline loops: CDR1 MDHEN, CDR2 SYDVKM. The CDR3 protein is CASSQQGNTGELFF. DNA of the CDR3: TGTGCCAGCAGTCAACAGGGGAACACCGGGGAGCTGTTTTTT. Combining the CDR3 with reference TRBV28 and TRBJ2-2 gives the whole variable domain DVKVTQSSRYLVKRTGEKVFLECVQDMDHENMFWYRQDPGLGLRLIYFSYDVKMKEKGDIPEGYSVSREKKERFSLILESASTNQTSMYLCASSQQGNTGELFFGEGSRLTVL.

V and J are TRBV5-1 and TRBJ2-1, with D perhaps TRBD2 (6 bases). V shed 0 bases and J shed 7 bases, with 14 bases lying between them. The length of the CDR3 is 15 residues. Germline values: CDR1 SGHRS, CDR2 YFSETQ. The CDR3 nucleotides read TGCGCCAGCAGCTTGGTATTCGGGAGAGGGAATGAGCAGTTCTTC. Translation gives CASSLVFGRGNEQFF.

With regard to this clonotype: A junction boundary mismatches the germline segment, possibly from a read error. The chain joins TRBV5-1 to TRBJ2-2; TRBD2 might be the D (5 bases). CDR3 length: 16 residues. Germline loops: CDR1 SGHRS, CDR2 YFSETQ. The CDR3 here is CASSLEGNGNTGELLF. CDR3 DNA: TGCGCCAGCAGCTTGGAAGGAAACGGGAACACCGGGGAGCTGCTTTTT.

This clonotype was recorded many times. The chain employs TRBV28 and TRBJ2-7; weak D call: TRBD2 (5 bases). The CDR3 runs 12 residues. The germline V gene has CDR1 MDHEN and CDR2 SYDVKM. Deletions cut 6 bases from V and 2 bases from J, with 8 bases between. In DNA, the CDR3 is TGTGCCAGCAGACGGGATCCCTACGAGCAGTACTTC. Residues: CASRRDPYEQYF.

This clonotype was counted at least ten times. The chain combines TRBV20-1 with TRBJ1-5; TRBD1 aligns across 10 bases. This CDR3 has 14 amino acids. The ends lost 5 bases at V and 5 bases at J; junction bases unmatched: 6. Germline assignment: CDR1 DFQATT and CDR2 SNEGSKA (reference sequence). CDR3 amino acids: CSAATGTGDQPQHF. The CDR3 DNA follows: TGCAGTGCTGCCACCGGGACAGGGGATCAGCCCCAGCATTTT.

This clonotype has a count of ten or more. The rearrangement uses TRBV7-3 and TRBJ2-5; TRBD2 matches at 12 bases. V lost 7 bases to trimming and J lost 2 bases; unmatched junction nucleotides: 5. CDR1 is SGHTA and CDR2 is FQGTGA in the germline V gene. This CDR3 has 15 amino acids. The CDR3 sequence is CASIGTSGLQETQYF. CDR3 nucleotide sequence: TGTGCCAGCATCGGGACTAGCGGGCTTCAAGAGACCCAGTACTTC.

This clonotype has a count of ten or more. J is TRBJ1-2 and V is TRBV20-1; 9 nucleotides align to TRBD1. This CDR3 region has 14 residues. V dropped 6 bases and J dropped 8; count of bases not matched to a gene: 13. Looked up from germline, CDR1 is DFQATT and CDR2 is SNEGSKA (reference sequence). The CDR3: CSAIHPGQGGGYTF. CDR3 sequence (DNA): TGCAGTGCGATACACCCGGGACAGGGCGGAGGCTACACCTTC.

This clonotype was counted ten times or more. V is TRBV29-1 and J is TRBJ1-1; 7 bases are shared with TRBD1. Germline V gene sequence: CDR1 SQVTM, CDR2 ANQGSEA. The CDR3 loop spans 14 amino acids. J lost 0 bases, V lost 3 bases, and 4 bases had no gene match. The CDR3: CSVDGQGVNTEAFF. The CDR3 coding sequence is TGCAGCGTTGACGGGCAGGGGGTGAACACTGAAGCTTTCTTT.

The chain is built from TRBV9 and TRBJ2-2; D is uncertain. The CDR3 spans 14 residues. The germline V gene encodes CDR1 SGDLS and CDR2 YYNGEE. Trimming stripped 3 bases from V and 3 bases from J, with 9 bases between. The CDR3, as DNA: TGTGCCAGCAGCGCGGCTACCTACACCGGGGAGCTGTTTTTT. Protein product: CASSAATYTGELFF.

This clonotype was observed a few times. The gene calls are TRBV9 and TRBJ1-2; 9 bases line up with TRBD1. Germline values: CDR1 SGDLS, CDR2 YYNGEE. V lost 3 bases, J lost 6 bases, and 6 bases stayed unmatched. The CDR3 runs 14 residues. The CDR3 sequence: CASSAWTGEDGYTF. The DNA for the CDR3 is TGTGCCAGCAGCGCCTGGACAGGGGAGGATGGCTACACCTTC.

V and J are TRBV4-1 and TRBJ1-1; D ambiguous. The CDR3 length is 14 residues. Trimming took off 1 base at V and 0 bases at J, with 6 bases between the two ends. Germline V CDR1 and CDR2: MGHRA, YSYEKL. CDR3 DNA: TGCGCCAGCAGCCAAGTGTTCCTGAACACTGAAGCTTTCTTT. Its translation is CASSQVFLNTEAFF.

This clonotype was seen repeatedly, ten times or more. The chain is built from TRBV6-2 or TRBV6-3 and TRBJ1-1; possible D gene TRBD1, 5 bases. The CDR3 has 15 amino acids. The V and J ends lost 5 bases and 2 bases respectively, with 15 bases between them. Germline CDR1 MNHEY, CDR2 SVGEGT. CDR3 loop: CASSKIPGLNTEAFF. The DNA of the CDR3 is TGTGCCAGCAGTAAAATCCCGGGACTCAACACTGAAGCTTTCTTT.

In the case of this clonotype: This sequence may be a read error, since a much larger clone differs from it by one base. The chain recombines TRBV6-1 with TRBJ2-3; D not resolved. The CDR3 is 13 amino acids. The germline V gene has CDR1 MNHNS and CDR2 SASEGT. The CDR3 sequence: CACSEQRADTQYF. The CDR3 bases are TGTGCCTGCAGTGAACAGCGAGCAGATACGCAGTATTTT.